This T cell receptor beta chain emerged from a study of cytomegalovirus exposure and HLA in healthy donors (dated by TCRdb to about 2017). About the study as a whole: According to a later analysis, one platform produced both the roughly 120 validation repertoires and the approximately 600 repertoires of the first cohort. High-throughput TCR immunosequencing, statistical association of individual TCRs with disease status, and machine learning were combined to predict cytomegalovirus infection status. The study was designed to test whether signatures of past pathogen exposure could be identified by cataloging public T cell receptors. A separate validation cohort of over 95 different subjects was used in addition to the approximately 670-subject first cohort. General conclusions and limits of the study: The authors suggested that the approach could potentially be extended to other disease states and immunological phenotypes. Subsequent analysis determined that TCRs grouped into clusters in the first cohort also showed a tendency toward co-occurrence across the roughly 120 validation repertoires, and approximately 93% of cluster scores exceeded 0. In vitro tests confirmed that three of the cytomegalovirus-associated TCR beta chains recognize cytomegalovirus antigens. A later analysis lacked HLA typing for the validation cohort, so it scored co-occurrence in that cohort across all 110 or so repertoires. The study listed around 160 TCR beta chains as associated with cytomegalovirus. Cytomegalovirus status was reported to be diagnosed by the classifier with high specificity and sensitivity in both the original and validation cohorts. Across donors, most TCR sequences were observed very rarely, whereas some public TCRs were present in many individuals.

Sequences SNHLY (CDR1) and FYNNEI (CDR2) are obtained from the germline V gene. The CDR3 starts with the cysteine, ends with the phenylalanine, and has 14 residues. Just the 42-base CDR3 DNA is kept, in frame starting at base 1. V is cut by 6 bases and J by 0 bases, and the space between the germline ends is 11 bases. Notes on this clone: Its binding antigen is unknown. Per-nucleotide qualities are absent, and no much larger clonotype sits a single base away.

Library generation was performed with the immunoSEQ multiplex PCR assay. Turning to the authors' computational methods: A statistical classification framework was built for diagnosing cytomegalovirus status from the catalog of TCR beta chain sequences. In its TCRdb copy, this immuneACCESS table keeps in-frame sequences only and misses some clones. Where compared with another copy, unresolved V genes explain less than half of these, and the others have no known cause. V, J and clone size are taken as reported in that table, and D and trimming were inferred from the DNA itself. For this sample the table gives around 90,000 clones, of which approximately 84% were detected only once. The ten largest clones represent 9.5% to 13% of the sample. The donors belonged to the validation cohort of over a hundred subjects, which was separate from the roughly 700-subject first cohort.

The receptor was derived from a woman between 18 and 29 years old in good health and CMV-seropositive. Here the chain combines TRBV2 and TRBJ2-5, with no D gene named confidently. The sample was PBMCs. The CDR3 amino acid sequence is: CASRERVYQETQYF. The nucleotide sequence reads as follows: TGTGCCAGCAGGGAACGGGTCTACCAAGAGACCCAGTACTTC.